Listed here are 26 T cell receptor beta chains from one sample, sequenced in a study of blood T cell repertoires in COVID-19. The method was immunoSEQ multiplex PCR; TCRdb's version includes in-frame clones alone and lacks a portion of them. Among around 68,000 clones, 75% to 85% were seen once, and the ten largest hold over 10%. Source material: peripheral blood. These receptors all stem from a human donor in a cohort sampled during active COVID-19.

V gene TRBV6-5 combines with J gene TRBJ1-2, with a possible D match to TRBD1 (5 bases). Germline V gives CDR1 MNHEY, CDR2 SVGAGI. Between the trimmed V and J ends, which lost 2 bases and 6 bases, there was a span of 13 bases. This CDR3 comprises 14 residues. In DNA, the CDR3 is TGTGCCAGCAGTTACGTTTTGGGGCGTGATGGCTACACCTTC. It is translated as CASSYVLGRDGYTF.

The V and J genes are TRBV5-6 and TRBJ1-2, with 7 bases identical to TRBD1. V shed 4 bases, J shed 0 bases, and the junction held 3 bases outside the gene matches. Looked up from germline, CDR1 is SGHDT and CDR2 is YYEEEE. The CDR3 runs to 14 residues. Here the CDR3 DNA reads TGTGCCAGCAGCCTGGGACAGCCTAACTATGGCTACACCTTC. It codes for CASSLGQPNYGYTF.

This CDR3 reads CASSIPPGAEAFF. The DNA for the CDR3 is TGTGCCAGCAGCATCCCGCCGGGGGCTGAAGCTTTCTTT. The chain employs TRBV12-3 or TRBV12-4 and TRBJ1-1, with D possibly being TRBD1 (5 bases). Trimming removed 6 bases from V and 6 bases from J, with 14 bases in between. The CDR3 sequence is 13 residues long.

This clone turned up a few times. The gene calls are TRBV7-9 and TRBJ1-3, with TRBD1 as a possible D gene (5 bases). This CDR3 comprises 14 residues. V was pared by 4 bases and J by 2 bases, with 9 bases between. Germline loops: CDR1 SEHNR, CDR2 FQNEAQ (reference sequence). CDR3 DNA sequence: TGTGCCAGCAGCTGGGGCGGACCTGGAAACACCATATATTTT. It is translated as CASSWGGPGNTIYF.

The chain links TRBV4-1 to TRBJ2-2; 8 bases align to TRBD1. There are 15 residues in the CDR3. CDR1 and CDR2 (germline): MGHRA, YSYEKL. Unmatched junction bases numbered 9, after V lost 7 bases and J lost 5 bases. Here the CDR3 reads CASKIQGAETGELFF. In DNA, the CDR3 is TGCGCCAGCAAGATTCAGGGGGCAGAAACCGGGGAGCTGTTTTTT.

The chain employs TRBV5-4 and TRBJ2-1, with 8 positions matching TRBD1. This CDR3 contains 15 residues. Germline values: CDR1 SGHNT, CDR2 YYREEE (reference sequence). After removal of 2 bases from V and 2 bases from J, the junction contained 3 bases not matched to a gene. CDR3 in amino acids: CASSLGQGTYNEQFF. The CDR3 bases are TGTGCCAGCAGCTTAGGACAGGGAACCTACAATGAGCAGTTCTTC.

This chain joins TRBV5-1 and TRBJ2-5; D unresolved. The CDR3 extends over 11 amino acids. Trimming took 3 bases from V and 3 from J, leaving 3 bases between them. Germline CDR1 SGHRS, CDR2 YFSETQ. As DNA, the CDR3 is TGCGCCAGCAGCTCAAAAGAGACCCAGTACTTC. Translating gives CASSSKETQYF.

The chain employs TRBV2 and TRBJ1-1; D is undetermined. This CDR3 is built from 11 residues. Germline lookup yields CDR1 SNHLY and CDR2 FYNNEI. V dropped 3 bases and J dropped 6 bases, with 5 bases sitting between them. The DNA for the CDR3 is TGTGCCAGCAGTGAGGAGGCTGAAGCTTTCTTT. It is translated as CASSEEAEAFF.

V is TRBV6-5 and J is TRBJ2-5, with D possibly matching TRBD1 (5 bases). The CDR3 length is 13 residues. Per germline, CDR1 MNHEY and CDR2 SVGAGI. The V gene lost 2 bases and the J gene lost 7 bases, with 11 bases spanning the gap. CDR3 DNA sequence: TGTGCCAGCAGTTACGTGCGCACAGGGACCCAGTACTTC. As protein: CASSYVRTGTQYF.

The rearrangement joins TRBV5-1 to TRBJ2-2; D is undetermined. The germline CDR1 and CDR2 sequences are SGHRS and YFSETQ. The CDR3 contains 16 residues. Trimming took 1 base from V and 2 from J, leaving 12 bases between them. The CDR3 is CASSLSVRRNTGELFF. As DNA, the CDR3 is TGCGCCAGCAGCTTGAGCGTCAGACGAAACACCGGGGAGCTGTTTTTT.

The V and J genes are TRBV21-1 and TRBJ2-1; the listed D gene, TRBD2, was not tested against the DNA. TRBV21-1 is annotated as a pseudogene. This CDR3 comprises 15 residues. Here the CDR3 reads CASSIAGGPYNEQFF. The CDR3 nucleotides are TGTGCCAGCAGCATTGCGGGGGGGCCCTACAATGAGCAGTTCTTC.

In DNA form, the CDR3 reads TGTGCCAGCAGTTGGGCCGTAACGGAGACCCAGTACTTC. The encoded protein is CASSWAVTETQYF. The rearrangement links TRBV7-8 to TRBJ2-5; no reliable D call. Trimming removed 6 bases at V and 5 bases at J, with 13 bases between. Germline V gene lookup returns CDR1 SGHVS and CDR2 FQNEAQ. This CDR3 is built from 13 residues. Full variable domain (missing parts from reference TRBV7-8 and TRBJ2-5): GAGVSQSPRYKVAKRGQDVALRCDPISGHVSLFWYQQALGQGPEFLTYFQNEAQLDKSGLPSDRFFAERPEGSVSTLKIQRTQQEDSAVYLCASSWAVTETQYFGPGTRLLVL.

The CDR3: CASSLTSGGAVVSSYNEQFF. CDR3 nucleotides: TGTGCCAGCAGCCTTACTAGCGGGGGGGCCGTGGTGAGCTCCTACAATGAGCAGTTCTTC. The V call is TRBV4-2, the J call TRBJ2-1; TRBD2 matches 13 bases. CDR3 size: 20 residues. The germline gives CDR1 LGHNA, CDR2 YNFKEQ. Trimming at V came to 4 bases and at J to 0 bases, leaving 12 bases not matched to a gene.

The gene calls are TRBV14 and TRBJ2-2; tentative D call: TRBD2 (5 bases). The CDR3 covers 17 residues. Deletions cut 1 base from V and 5 bases from J, with 17 bases between. Germline V gives CDR1 SGHDN, CDR2 FVKESK. This chain's CDR3 is CASSQVRLARATGELFF. The CDR3 nucleotides read TGTGCCAGCAGCCAAGTCAGGCTAGCTAGGGCGACCGGGGAGCTGTTTTTT. Full variable domain (rest looked up from reference TRBV14 and TRBJ2-2): EAGVTQFPSHSVIEKGQTVTLRCDPISGHDNLYWYRRVMGKEIKFLLHFVKESKQDESGMPNNRFLAERTGGTYSTLKVQPAELEDSGVYFCASSQVRLARATGELFFGEGSRLTVL.

The V and J genes are TRBV3-1 (or the pseudogene TRBV3-2) and TRBJ1-1, with unresolved D. This CDR3 has 14 amino acids. V lost 3 bases and J 1 base, leaving 9 bases between the germline ends. In germline, CDR1 is LGHDT, CDR2 YNNKEL (reference sequence). CDR3 DNA: TGTGCCAGCAGCCAGGGAGGAAAGAACACTGAAGCTTTCTTT. It is translated as CASSQGGKNTEAFF.

The chain uses TRBV6-5 and TRBJ2-2, with D hard to call. This CDR3 comprises 13 residues. V was shortened by 8 bases and J by 0 bases, with 7 bases between the two germline ends. Germline V gene data show CDR1 as MNHEY and CDR2 as SVGAGI. CDR3 sequence: CASGQTNTGELFF. Written as DNA, the CDR3 is TGTGCCAGCGGGCAAACGAACACCGGGGAGCTGTTTTTT.

The rearrangement uses TRBV5-5 and TRBJ2-1; 7 bases map to TRBD1. The CDR3 runs to 11 residues. Germline CDR1 reads SGHKS; CDR2 reads YYEKEE (reference sequence). The V gene end was trimmed by 4 bases and the J gene end by 12 bases; junction bases not matched to a gene: 4. The CDR3 here is CASSRQGVQFF. The CDR3 region has the DNA TGTGCCAGCAGCCGACAGGGAGTGCAGTTCTTC.

The chain joins TRBV11-1 to TRBJ1-6; D not certain. The V and J ends lost 2 bases and 7 bases respectively, with 6 bases between them. The CDR3 runs to 13 residues. Germline assignment: CDR1 SGHAT and CDR2 FQDESV (reference sequence). DNA for the CDR3: TGTGCCAGCAGCTTACCGGGGAATTCACCCCTCCACTTT. Encoded protein: CASSLPGNSPLHF.

The count of this clone is one. The J gene is TRBJ1-2, the V gene TRBV7-6; weak D call: TRBD1 (5 bases). Trimming removed 1 base at V and 4 bases at J, with 7 bases between. CDR1 and CDR2 (germline): SGHVS, FNYEAQ. The CDR3 has 13 amino acids. DNA of the CDR3: TGTGCCAGCAGCTTAGAAGACAGCTATGGCTACACCTTC. It codes for CASSLEDSYGYTF.

The chain is built from TRBV3-1 (or the pseudogene TRBV3-2) and TRBJ2-1; D may be TRBD2 (5 bases). The CDR3 spans 13 residues. V lost 5 bases and J lost 9, with 14 bases in between. Per germline, CDR1 LGHDT and CDR2 YNNKEL (reference sequence). The CDR3 nucleotides are TGTGCCAGCAGCTCACGACCGAGCGGTGAGCAGTTCTTC. Translation: CASSSRPSGEQFF.

The chain couples TRBV28 to TRBJ1-1; TRBD1 is a possible D gene (5 bases). CDR3 size: 14 residues. Germline V gene data show CDR1 as MDHEN and CDR2 as SYDVKM. Trimming shortened V by 0 bases and J by 1 base, and 6 bases separated the two germline ends. DNA of the CDR3: TGTGCCAGCAGTTTATGGGGGCAGAACACTGAAGCTTTCTTT. Its protein is CASSLWGQNTEAFF. The whole variable domain, filled in from reference TRBV28 and TRBJ1-1, reads DVKVTQSSRYLVKRTGEKVFLECVQDMDHENMFWYRQDPGLGLRLIYFSYDVKMKEKGDIPEGYSVSREKKERFSLILESASTNQTSMYLCASSLWGQNTEAFFGQGTRLTVV.

This clone was observed a single time. The chain recombines TRBV5-4 with TRBJ1-1, with TRBD1 matching over 8 bases. Germline-derived CDR1 and CDR2 are SGHNT and YYREEE (reference sequence). The junction had 3 bases not matched to a gene; V was cut back by 4 bases and J by 1 base. The CDR3 contains 14 residues. In DNA form, the CDR3 reads TGTGCCAGCAGCCTGACAGGGGAGAACACTGAAGCTTTCTTT. Protein sequence: CASSLTGENTEAFF.

The chain uses TRBV9 and TRBJ1-1; maybe TRBD1 (5 bases). The CDR3 covers 14 residues. Germline V gene sequence: CDR1 SGDLS, CDR2 YYNGEE. V gave up 0 bases and J gave up 5 bases, with 11 bases separating them. The CDR3 DNA sequence: TGTGCCAGCAGCGTAGGGAGGGGCCGGACTGAAGCTTTCTTT. As protein: CASSVGRGRTEAFF.

This rearrangement joins TRBV7-6 to TRBJ1-2, with D unresolved. V lost 10 bases and J 8 bases, leaving 17 bases between the germline ends. Germline assignment: CDR1 SGHVS and CDR2 FNYEAQ. The CDR3 runs to 12 residues. The CDR3 region is CATNRVSGGYTF. The CDR3, as DNA: TGTGCCACTAACCGAGTAAGCGGGGGCTACACCTTC.

The chain combines TRBV6-2 or TRBV6-3 with TRBJ1-5, with D uncertain. Germline CDR1 reads MNHEY; CDR2 reads SVGEGT. The ends were cut back, 3 bases at V and 3 bases at J, with 9 bases in the middle. The CDR3 is made up of 14 amino acids. Here the CDR3 DNA reads TGTGCCAGCAGTTATCGGTTTTTCAATCAGCCCCAGCATTTT. Translated, it gives CASSYRFFNQPQHF.

This clone was observed a single time. The CDR3 region has the DNA TGTGCCAGCTCCCACGGGGGGGCCACAGATACGCAGTATTTT. Protein: CASSHGGATDTQYF. The chain employs TRBV6-5 and TRBJ2-3; the match to TRBD2 covers 8 bases. Looked up from germline, CDR1 is MNHEY and CDR2 is SVGAGI. The length of the CDR3 is 14 residues. V shed 8 bases, J shed 2 bases, and the junction held 6 bases outside the gene matches.